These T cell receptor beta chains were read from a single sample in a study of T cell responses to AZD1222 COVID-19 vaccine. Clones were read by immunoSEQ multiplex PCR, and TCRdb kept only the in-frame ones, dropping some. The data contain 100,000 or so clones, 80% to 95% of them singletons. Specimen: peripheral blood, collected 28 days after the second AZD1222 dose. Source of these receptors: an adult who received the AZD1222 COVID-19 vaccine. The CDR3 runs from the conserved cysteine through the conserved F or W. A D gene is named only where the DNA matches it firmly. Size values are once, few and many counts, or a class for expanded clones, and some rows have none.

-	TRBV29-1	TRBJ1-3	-	TGCAGCGTTGGGGTTGGAAACACCATATATTTT	CSVGVGNTIYF
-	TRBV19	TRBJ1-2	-	TGTGCCAGTAGTATAGAGAACTATGGCTACACCTTC	CASSIENYGYTF
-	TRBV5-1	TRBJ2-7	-	TGCGCCAGCAGCGGGGGGGCTAGCTCTACCTACGAGCAGTACTTC	CASSGGASSTYEQYF
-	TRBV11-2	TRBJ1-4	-	TGTGCCAGCAGCTTAGAAGGGCGGGGGAAAAAACTGTTTTTT	CASSLEGRGKKLFF
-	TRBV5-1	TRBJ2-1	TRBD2	TGCGCCAGCATGGGACTAGCGAGACCCTACAATGAGCAGTTCTTC	CASMGLARPYNEQFF
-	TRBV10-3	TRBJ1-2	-	TGTGCCATCAGTGCCCGGGACCTGGGGGCCTATGGCTACACCTTC	CAISARDLGAYGYTF
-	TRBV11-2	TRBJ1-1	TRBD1	TGTGCCAGCAGCCCAGGACAGGGGATCGCTGAAGCTTTCTTT	CASSPGQGIAEAFF
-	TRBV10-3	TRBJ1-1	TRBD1	TGTGCCATCAGTGAGTCGACAGGGGAAGCTTTCTTT	CAISESTGEAFF
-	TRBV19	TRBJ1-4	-	TGTGCCAGCGGAGGAGAATTTGGAGAAAAACTGTTTTTT	CASGGEFGEKLFF
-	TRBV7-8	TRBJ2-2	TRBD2	TGTGCCACTAAGGGGGCGAAACTAGCGGGAGGGCTGGGCCCCGGGGAGCTGTTTTTT	CATKGAKLAGGLGPGELFF
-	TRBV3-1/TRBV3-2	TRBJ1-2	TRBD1	TGTGCCAGCAGCCAAGGCCCGGGACAGACCTATGGCTACACCTTC	CASSQGPGQTYGYTF
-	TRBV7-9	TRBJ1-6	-	TGTGCCAGCAGCTCATTAAGGGAGAGCTCCTATAATTCACCCCTCCACTTT	CASSSLRESSYNSPLHF
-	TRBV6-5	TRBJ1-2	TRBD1	TGTGCCAGCAGTAAACAGGGGGCGCAGGGCTATGGCTACACCTTC	CASSKQGAQGYGYTF
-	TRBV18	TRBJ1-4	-	TGTGCCAGCTCACCAGTTACGGAATCGGAAAAACTGTTTTTT	CASSPVTESEKLFF
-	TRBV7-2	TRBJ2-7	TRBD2	TGTGCCAGCAGCTTAGGGCGAGCGGGGACCTACGAGCAGTACTTC	CASSLGRAGTYEQYF
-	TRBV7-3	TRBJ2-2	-	TGTGCCAGCAGCTACGGGACCGGGGAGCTGTTTTTT	CASSYGTGELFF
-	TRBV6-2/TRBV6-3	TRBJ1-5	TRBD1	TGTGCCAGCAGTTACGACAGGGATTATAGCAATCAGCCCCAGCATTTT	CASSYDRDYSNQPQHF
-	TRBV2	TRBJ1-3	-	TGTGCCAGCACCAGGGGCTCGAGAAACACCATATATTTT	CASTRGSRNTIYF
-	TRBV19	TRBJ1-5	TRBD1	TGTGCCAGTAGGAGGGGACAGGGCTATCAGCCCCAGCATTTT	CASRRGQGYQPQHF
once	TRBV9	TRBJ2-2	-	TGTGCCAGCACAGACTCACTGAACACCGGGGAGCTGTTTTTT	CASTDSLNTGELFF
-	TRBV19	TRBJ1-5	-	TGTGCCAGTACCCTTGGGACAAGGAATCAGCCCCAGCATTTT	CASTLGTRNQPQHF
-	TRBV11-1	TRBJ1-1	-	TGTGCCAGCAGCAACGTAGACAGCACTGAAGCTTTCTTT	CASSNVDSTEAFF
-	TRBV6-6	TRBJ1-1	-	TGTGCCAGCAGTTACAGCGCCACAGTGAACACTGAAGCTTTCTTT	CASSYSATVNTEAFF
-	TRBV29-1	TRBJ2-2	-	TGCAGCGCCCGGCAGGGGGGCGTTAGGGCCGGGGAGCTGTTTTTT	CSARQGGVRAGELFF
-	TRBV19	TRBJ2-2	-	TGTGCCAGTAGAAGGGTGGGGAACACCGGGGAGCTGTTTTTT	CASRRVGNTGELFF
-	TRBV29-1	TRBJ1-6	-	TGCAGCGCCCAAGTGAACAGGGATAATTCACCCCTCCACTTT	CSAQVNRDNSPLHF
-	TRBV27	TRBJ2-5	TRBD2	TGTGCCAGCAGTTTTAGTTCGGCGGGGGGCCGAGAGACCCAGTACTTC	CASSFSSAGGRETQYF
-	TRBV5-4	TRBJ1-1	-	TGTGCCTGCCACAGTCACACTGAAGCTTTCTTT	CACHSHTEAFF